The rows below give T cell receptor beta chains drawn from one sample of a study of T cell repertoires in cytomegalovirus infection. Their antigens remain unidentified. TCRdb re-called the reads through MiXCR, storing one row per CDR3 protein. The sample holds hundreds of thousands of distinct CDR3 sequences, about 33% seen once. Sample: cultured CD8+ T cells from PBMCs, taken from culture after CMV antigen stimulation. The receptors were sampled from a human donor in good health (CMV status not recorded). Some clones in this sample may be carry-over from other donors' samples. Both conserved end residues are part of each CDR3. Each record gives: D gene, V gene, clone size, J gene, CDR3 protein, CDR3 DNA. D genes are given only for firm matches. Clone size is not always given. Where it is, it says once, few, many or a class for expanded clones.

d_call: NA; v_call: TRBV20-1; clone_size: NA; j_call: TRBJ2-2; cdr3_aa: CSARDLAGFTNSGELFF; cdr3_nt: TGCAGTGCTAGAGATCTGGCAGGCTTTACGAACTCCGGGGAGCTGTTTTTT
d_call: TRBD1; v_call: TRBV24-1; clone_size: NA; j_call: TRBJ2-1; cdr3_aa: CATSDLRPRDRAVGEQFF; cdr3_nt: TGTGCCACCAGTGATTTAAGACCCCGGGACAGGGCAGTCGGTGAGCAGTTCTTC
d_call: TRBD1; v_call: TRBV6-1; clone_size: few; j_call: TRBJ1-4; cdr3_aa: CASSYRGANEKLFF; cdr3_nt: TGTGCCAGCAGTTACAGGGGAGCGAATGAAAAACTGTTTTTT
d_call: NA; v_call: TRBV7-6; clone_size: NA; j_call: TRBJ1-1; cdr3_aa: CASSSPEHTEAFF; cdr3_nt: TGTGCCAGCAGCTCTCCCGAGCACACTGAAGCTTTCTTT
d_call: NA; v_call: TRBV7-6; clone_size: NA; j_call: TRBJ1-6; cdr3_aa: CASSQDSLNSPLHF; cdr3_nt: TGTGCCAGCAGCCAGGACAGTCTGAATTCACCCCTCCACTTT
d_call: TRBD1; v_call: TRBV7-8; clone_size: many; j_call: TRBJ2-6; cdr3_aa: CASSLIFGQGALGANVLTF; cdr3_nt: TGTGCCAGCAGCTTAATTTTTGGACAGGGGGCACTTGGGGCCAACGTCCTGACTTTC
d_call: TRBD1; v_call: TRBV10-1; clone_size: NA; j_call: TRBJ2-5; cdr3_aa: CASSDSGTGGETQYF; cdr3_nt: TGCGCCAGCAGTGACTCCGGGACAGGGGGAGAGACCCAGTACTTC
d_call: NA; v_call: TRBV7-9; clone_size: few; j_call: TRBJ1-3; cdr3_aa: CASSLKGAVGDTIYF; cdr3_nt: TGTGCCAGCAGCCTAAAGGGAGCGGTCGGCGACACCATATATTTT
d_call: NA; v_call: TRBV20-1; clone_size: NA; j_call: TRBJ1-1; cdr3_aa: CSAFAGGAVRNTEAFF; cdr3_nt: TGCAGTGCTTTCGCCGGGGGCGCAGTGAGGAACACTGAAGCTTTCTTT
d_call: NA; v_call: TRBV27; clone_size: NA; j_call: TRBJ1-2; cdr3_aa: CASSPWGRDRSYTF; cdr3_nt: TGTGCCAGCAGCCCCTGGGGACGGGACCGGAGCTACACCTTC
d_call: NA; v_call: TRBV9; clone_size: NA; j_call: TRBJ1-1; cdr3_aa: CASGGRVSNTEAFF; cdr3_nt: TGTGCTTCCGGCGGCAGAGTTAGCAACACTGAAGCTTTCTTT
d_call: NA; v_call: TRBV6-1; clone_size: NA; j_call: TRBJ1-1; cdr3_aa: CASSDTVYTEAFF; cdr3_nt: TGTGCCAGCTCCGACACGGTGTACACTGAAGCTTTCTTT
d_call: NA; v_call: TRBV2; clone_size: NA; j_call: TRBJ2-1; cdr3_aa: CASSGQGKFF; cdr3_nt: TGTGCCAGCAGTGGCCAGGGAAAGTTCTTC
d_call: NA; v_call: TRBV12-5; clone_size: NA; j_call: TRBJ1-6; cdr3_aa: CASAWDLDPSDALHF; cdr3_nt: TGTGCTAGTGCCTGGGACCTCGACCCCTCGGATGCCCTCCACTTT
d_call: TRBD1; v_call: TRBV2; clone_size: NA; j_call: TRBJ1-1; cdr3_aa: CASKLGQGVTEAFF; cdr3_nt: TGTGCCAGCAAATTGGGACAGGGAGTCACTGAAGCTTTCTTT
d_call: NA; v_call: TRBV27; clone_size: NA; j_call: TRBJ1-1; cdr3_aa: CASSFGKLNTEAFF; cdr3_nt: TGTGCCAGCAGTTTTGGAAAACTGAACACTGAAGCTTTCTTT
d_call: TRBD1; v_call: TRBV12-3/TRBV12-4; clone_size: many; j_call: TRBJ1-1; cdr3_aa: CASSPGQGPGTEAFF; cdr3_nt: TGTGCCAGCAGTCCCGGACAGGGGCCGGGTACTGAAGCTTTCTTT
d_call: NA; v_call: TRBV9; clone_size: few; j_call: TRBJ1-1; cdr3_aa: CASSPSGGLVTEAFF; cdr3_nt: TGTGCCAGCAGCCCTAGTGGAGGGTTGGTCACTGAAGCTTTCTTT
d_call: NA; v_call: TRBV14; clone_size: NA; j_call: TRBJ1-1; cdr3_aa: CASSQVSVREAFF; cdr3_nt: TGTGCCAGCAGCCAAGTATCCGTACGAGAAGCTTTCTTT
d_call: TRBD1; v_call: TRBV6-2/TRBV6-3; clone_size: many; j_call: TRBJ1-1; cdr3_aa: CASSPTGAYRWTEAFF; cdr3_nt: TGTGCCAGCAGTCCGACAGGGGCTTACAGGTGGACTGAAGCTTTCTTT
d_call: TRBD1; v_call: TRBV5-1; clone_size: NA; j_call: TRBJ2-2; cdr3_aa: CASSLVRRRDSLSGELFF; cdr3_nt: TGCGCCAGCAGCTTGGTCCGACGCCGGGACAGCCTCTCCGGGGAGCTGTTTTTT
d_call: NA; v_call: TRBV11-3; clone_size: NA; j_call: TRBJ2-1; cdr3_aa: CASSSRDGTTYNEQFF; cdr3_nt: TGTGCCAGCAGCTCAAGGGATGGGACAACCTACAATGAGCAGTTCTTC
d_call: TRBD1; v_call: TRBV5-5; clone_size: NA; j_call: TRBJ2-5; cdr3_aa: CASSLGQGREETQYF; cdr3_nt: TGTGCCAGCAGCTTGGGACAGGGCCGGGAAGAGACCCAGTACTTC
d_call: TRBD2; v_call: TRBV6-1; clone_size: NA; j_call: TRBJ2-3; cdr3_aa: CASSFSGWYTDTQYF; cdr3_nt: TGTGCCAGCAGTTTTAGCGGGTGGTACACAGATACGCAGTATTTT
d_call: TRBD1; v_call: TRBV12-3/TRBV12-4; clone_size: few; j_call: TRBJ2-3; cdr3_aa: CASSPGDRPREQYF; cdr3_nt: TGTGCCAGCAGTCCTGGGGACAGGCCTAGGGAGCAGTATTTT
d_call: NA; v_call: TRBV6-2/TRBV6-3; clone_size: NA; j_call: TRBJ2-1; cdr3_aa: CASSYLPHEQFF; cdr3_nt: TGTGCCAGCAGTTACCTCCCGCATGAGCAGTTCTTC
d_call: NA; v_call: TRBV6-5; clone_size: few; j_call: TRBJ1-1; cdr3_aa: CASSYSALDTEAFF; cdr3_nt: TGTGCCAGCAGTTACTCGGCGCTGGACACTGAAGCTTTCTTT
d_call: NA; v_call: TRBV5-5; clone_size: NA; j_call: TRBJ2-1; cdr3_aa: CASSGVVTYNEQFF; cdr3_nt: TGTGCCAGCAGCGGGGTTGTCACCTACAATGAGCAGTTCTTC
d_call: TRBD1; v_call: TRBV29-1; clone_size: NA; j_call: TRBJ1-2; cdr3_aa: CSVEEGQGNYGYTF; cdr3_nt: TGCAGCGTTGAAGAGGGACAGGGGAACTATGGCTACACCTTC
d_call: NA; v_call: TRBV6-1; clone_size: NA; j_call: TRBJ2-2; cdr3_aa: CASSDEDTGELFF; cdr3_nt: TGTGCCAGCAGTGATGAGGACACCGGGGAGCTGTTTTTT
d_call: NA; v_call: TRBV6-5; clone_size: few; j_call: TRBJ2-1; cdr3_aa: CASSYYEGAYNEQFF; cdr3_nt: TGTGCCAGCAGTTACTATGAGGGGGCCTACAATGAGCAGTTCTTC
d_call: NA; v_call: TRBV5-6; clone_size: NA; j_call: TRBJ1-5; cdr3_aa: CASSLNAGWKPQHF; cdr3_nt: TGTGCCAGCAGCTTGAATGCAGGGTGGAAGCCCCAGCATTTT
d_call: TRBD2; v_call: TRBV7-6; clone_size: many; j_call: TRBJ2-7; cdr3_aa: CASSLCVRRGGVDEQYF; cdr3_nt: TGTGCCAGCAGCTTATGTGTTCGCCGGGGGGGCGTCGACGAGCAGTACTTC
d_call: NA; v_call: TRBV19; clone_size: NA; j_call: TRBJ2-7; cdr3_aa: CASSIGQTHYYEQYF; cdr3_nt: TGTGCCAGTAGTATCGGCCAAACCCACTACTACGAGCAGTACTTC
d_call: NA; v_call: TRBV29-1; clone_size: few; j_call: TRBJ2-2; cdr3_aa: CSVTTGFSGELFF; cdr3_nt: TGCAGCGTCACGACCGGGTTCTCCGGGGAGCTGTTTTTT
d_call: NA; v_call: TRBV24-1; clone_size: NA; j_call: TRBJ2-5; cdr3_aa: CATSEPGRGETQYF; cdr3_nt: TGTGCCACCAGTGAACCAGGACGAGGGGAGACCCAGTACTTC
d_call: NA; v_call: TRBV6-1; clone_size: NA; j_call: TRBJ2-3; cdr3_aa: CASRFFSGTPVDTQYF; cdr3_nt: TGTGCCAGCCGCTTCTTCTCCGGCACTCCGGTCGATACGCAGTATTTT
d_call: NA; v_call: TRBV5-1; clone_size: NA; j_call: TRBJ1-1; cdr3_aa: CASSGGVGDTEAFF; cdr3_nt: TGCGCCAGCTCCGGAGGGGTGGGGGACACTGAAGCTTTCTTT
d_call: TRBD1; v_call: TRBV4-2; clone_size: NA; j_call: TRBJ1-2; cdr3_aa: CASSHEGGGNGYTF; cdr3_nt: TGTGCCAGCAGCCATGAAGGAGGGGGCAACGGCTACACCTTC
d_call: TRBD2; v_call: TRBV7-2; clone_size: many; j_call: TRBJ2-7; cdr3_aa: CASSLASSGDLYEQYF; cdr3_nt: TGTGCCAGCAGCTTAGCTAGTAGCGGGGATCTCTACGAGCAGTACTTC
d_call: NA; v_call: TRBV12-3/TRBV12-4; clone_size: few; j_call: TRBJ2-7; cdr3_aa: CASSLNLSDEQYF; cdr3_nt: TGTGCCAGCAGTTTAAATCTGTCCGACGAGCAGTACTTC
d_call: TRBD1; v_call: TRBV11-2; clone_size: few; j_call: TRBJ2-5; cdr3_aa: CASTSRGHLQETQYF; cdr3_nt: TGTGCCAGCACCTCGAGGGGGCACCTCCAAGAGACCCAGTACTTC
d_call: NA; v_call: TRBV7-6; clone_size: few; j_call: TRBJ1-4; cdr3_aa: CASSFGQTDGGLFF; cdr3_nt: TGTGCCAGCAGCTTCGGACAGACCGACGGGGGACTGTTTTTT
d_call: NA; v_call: TRBV19; clone_size: few; j_call: TRBJ2-7; cdr3_aa: CASSIHGSGHRYEQYF; cdr3_nt: TGTGCCAGTAGTATTCATGGTTCGGGACATCGCTACGAGCAGTACTTC
d_call: TRBD1; v_call: TRBV11-2; clone_size: NA; j_call: TRBJ1-6; cdr3_aa: CTSSPTGFQGSYNSPLHF; cdr3_nt: TGTACCAGCAGCCCGACAGGGTTTCAGGGCTCCTATAATTCACCCCTCCACTTT